A selection of T cell receptor beta chains follows, all from one sample in a study of T cell responses to AZD1222 COVID-19 vaccine. Sequencing was performed with immunoSEQ multiplex PCR; in TCRdb, only in-frame clones are kept and a portion is missing. The sample carries about 130,000 clones, more than 70% recorded once. The starting material was peripheral blood, obtained on day 0 of AZD1222 vaccination. The receptors derive from an adult in good health. Each CDR3 is given with its conserved first and last residue. The D gene is left open where the match is weak. Clone sizes are given selectively: once, few, many, or a class where the clone is expanded.

D gene	V gene	J gene	clone size	CDR3 DNA	CDR3 protein
-	TRBV7-3	TRBJ2-2	few	TGTGCCAGCAGCTCAGGGACCGGTATTCAAACCGGGGAGCTGTTTTTT	CASSSGTGIQTGELFF
TRBD1	TRBV28	TRBJ1-2	-	TGTGCCAGCGAAACCAGGACAGGGATTATCTATGGCTACACCTTC	CASETRTGIIYGYTF
-	TRBV27	TRBJ1-5	once	TGTGCCAGCAGTTTCGCAGTGAGCAATCAGCCCCAGCATTTT	CASSFAVSNQPQHF
-	TRBV11-3	TRBJ1-1	-	TGTGCCAGCAGCCGAAGACAGGTCAACACTGAAGCTTTCTTT	CASSRRQVNTEAFF
-	TRBV2	TRBJ2-1	-	TGTGCCAGCAGGGGAGCGCGCGGTGGGAATGAGCAGTTCTTC	CASRGARGGNEQFF
TRBD2	TRBV3-1/TRBV3-2	TRBJ2-4	-	TGTGCCAGCAGCCAAGTGAGACTAGCGGGAGAGAGACTAGCCAAAAACATTCAGTACTTC	CASSQVRLAGERLAKNIQYF
-	TRBV6-6	TRBJ2-1	-	TGTGCCAGCAGTTACTCGGGGCGGTTATACAATGAGCAGTTCTTC	CASSYSGRLYNEQFF
TRBD2	TRBV15	TRBJ2-7	-	TGTGCCACCAGACCTTCTTCGGGGGCTAGCGGGAGGGAAAAGCAGTACTTC	CATRPSSGASGREKQYF
TRBD2	TRBV6-5	TRBJ2-7	-	TGTGCCAGCAGTTACTCGATGGCGGGAGAGGTGCAGTACTTC	CASSYSMAGEVQYF
-	TRBV27	TRBJ2-7	few	TGTGCCAGCAGTTTATCGAGGACAGCCGCCTACGAGCAGTACTTC	CASSLSRTAAYEQYF
TRBD2	TRBV5-4	TRBJ2-7	once	TGTGCCAGCAGCTTTAGCGGGAGTAAGTACGAGCAGTACTTC	CASSFSGSKYEQYF
-	TRBV7-9	TRBJ1-1	-	TGTGCCAGCAGCTGGGGTGGGAGCAGGGGATTCACTGAAGCTTTCTTT	CASSWGGSRGFTEAFF
-	TRBV21-1	TRBJ2-7	-	TGTGCCAGCAGCAAAGAACCCCGGGACAGGGTTAACTACGAGCAGTACTTC	CASSKEPRDRVNYEQYF
TRBD1	TRBV6-2/TRBV6-3	TRBJ2-1	-	TGTGCCAGCACCCCAAGGAAGGACAGGGGGAAACTGGCGTCCTACAATGAGCAGTTCTTC	CASTPRKDRGKLASYNEQFF
TRBD1	TRBV6-5	TRBJ2-5	-	TGTGCCAGCAGGAGGACAGGGGGCGCGGAGACCCAGTACTTC	CASRRTGGAETQYF
-	TRBV3-1/TRBV3-2	TRBJ1-5	-	TGTGCCAGCGCCGGGGGTGACAATCAGCCCCAGCATTTT	CASAGGDNQPQHF
-	TRBV6-2/TRBV6-3	TRBJ2-2	-	TGTGCCAGCAGCCCTTCGCGGGATAGGGTCGCCGGGGAGCTGTTTTTT	CASSPSRDRVAGELFF
TRBD2	TRBV7-2	TRBJ2-7	-	TGTGCCAGCAGCGTTGGGGAGGGTCCCTCCTACGAGCAGTACTTC	CASSVGEGPSYEQYF
TRBD2	TRBV18	TRBJ2-7	few	TGTGCCAGCTCACCACAGGCTAGCGGGGCCGGTTTGTACGAGCAGTACTTC	CASSPQASGAGLYEQYF
TRBD2	TRBV19	TRBJ2-2	-	TGTGCCAGTAGTATGGGTCGGGAGGGCCGTTGGGACACCGGGGAGCTGTTTTTT	CASSMGREGRWDTGELFF
-	TRBV27	TRBJ2-6	-	TGTGCCAGCAGTTTTGTGGTTAGCTCTGGGGCCAACGTCCTGACTTTC	CASSFVVSSGANVLTF
-	TRBV9	TRBJ1-2	-	TGTGCCAGCAGCGTTCTCCCCGCACAGGGCTATGGTGATGGCTACACCTTC	CASSVLPAQGYGDGYTF
-	TRBV3-1/TRBV3-2	TRBJ2-1	-	TGTGCCAGCAGCCAAGATCGGGTTTCCTACAATGAGCAGTTCTTC	CASSQDRVSYNEQFF
TRBD2	TRBV14	TRBJ2-3	-	TGTGCCAGCAGCCGCCCTTTATTGCTAGCGGGGTACACAGATACGCAGTATTTT	CASSRPLLLAGYTDTQYF
TRBD2	TRBV10-3	TRBJ2-1	once	TGTGCCATCAGTGAGGTAGCGGGTTACAATGAGCAGTTCTTC	CAISEVAGYNEQFF
-	TRBV28	TRBJ1-5	-	TGTGCCAGCAGTTTTGAGAGACAGGTGGATCAGCCCCAGCATTTT	CASSFERQVDQPQHF
TRBD1	TRBV2	TRBJ1-2	-	TGTGCCAGCAGTGAAGACAGGGGGTATGGCTACACCTTC	CASSEDRGYGYTF
-	TRBV5-1	TRBJ1-6	-	TGCGCCAGCAGCCTACATATTTCTAACGAACGGTCACCCCTCCACTTT	CASSLHISNERSPLHF
-	TRBV5-3	TRBJ1-5	once	TGTGCCAGAAGCGGGAGGGCAGGGAGCAATCAGCCCCAGCATTTT	CARSGRAGSNQPQHF
-	TRBV16	TRBJ2-1	-	TGTGCCAGCAGCCCCACGTGGCCCTCTGGCTCCTACAATGAGCAGTTCTTC	CASSPTWPSGSYNEQFF
TRBD1	TRBV6-5	TRBJ1-2	-	TGTGCCAGCAGTATGAGGACAGGGGCTAACTATGGCTACACCTTC	CASSMRTGANYGYTF
TRBD1	TRBV5-1	TRBJ1-1	-	TGCGCCAGCAGAAGGCAATTGGGACAGGGGGTTAACACTGAAGCTTTCTTT	CASRRQLGQGVNTEAFF
TRBD2	TRBV6-2/TRBV6-3	TRBJ2-2	-	TGTGCCAGCAGTTACTGGACTAGCGGGAGGCTGAACACCGGGGAGCTGTTTTTT	CASSYWTSGRLNTGELFF
-	TRBV6-2/TRBV6-3	TRBJ1-2	-	TGTGCCAGCAGTTCCTCCGGGACATATGGCTACACCTTC	CASSSSGTYGYTF
-	TRBV11-2	TRBJ1-2	-	TGTGCCAGCAGCTTCCAGGGTACCTATGGCTACACCTTC	CASSFQGTYGYTF
TRBD1	TRBV28	TRBJ1-2	-	TGTGCCAGCAGTTTGACAGGGGCAAACTATGGCTACACCTTC	CASSLTGANYGYTF
TRBD1	TRBV5-1	TRBJ2-7	-	TGCGCCAGCAGCCACCTCGAGGACAGGGACTACGAGCAGTACTTC	CASSHLEDRDYEQYF
TRBD1	TRBV28	TRBJ1-2	-	TGTGCCAGCAGTCCGGGACAGGGGGCCCTAAGTGGCTACACCTTC	CASSPGQGALSGYTF
-	TRBV6-1	TRBJ2-5	-	TGTGCCAGCAGTTCCTACCGAATAAAGGCAGAGACCCAGTACTTC	CASSSYRIKAETQYF
TRBD1	TRBV28	TRBJ1-2	-	TGTGCCAGCAGTTTCCCGACAGGGGTCTATGGCTACACCTTC	CASSFPTGVYGYTF
TRBD1	TRBV27	TRBJ2-2	-	TGTGCCAGCAGTTTTCGTGTTGTTTCGGGACAGAAGAGCGGGGAGCTGTTTTTT	CASSFRVVSGQKSGELFF
-	TRBV21-1	TRBJ2-1	-	TGTGCCAGCAGCGAAGTTATAGCGGGCTCCTACAATGAGCAGTTCTTC	CASSEVIAGSYNEQFF
-	TRBV11-2	TRBJ1-2	-	TGTGCCAGCAGCCCCCAAGGGACCACCGGCTACACCTTC	CASSPQGTTGYTF
-	TRBV11-3	TRBJ1-2	once	TGTGCCAGCAGCTCCCTTGCTAACTATGGCTACACCTTC	CASSSLANYGYTF
-	TRBV5-3	TRBJ2-4	-	TGTGCCAGAAGCGGGGTGGTTCTAGCCAAAAACATTCAGTACTTC	CARSGVVLAKNIQYF
-	TRBV19	TRBJ2-7	-	TGTGCCAGTAGTTCTGCACAGGCCTCTGCCTACGAGCAGTACTTC	CASSSAQASAYEQYF
-	TRBV5-1	TRBJ2-1	once	TGCGCCAGCAGGTCTGATGTGGCGGGACACAATGAGCAGTTCTTC	CASRSDVAGHNEQFF
-	TRBV5-3	TRBJ2-4	-	TGTGCCAGAAGCTTGGACAGGGTAGGAGCCAAAAACATTCAGTACTTC	CARSLDRVGAKNIQYF
-	TRBV18	TRBJ2-1	-	TGTGCCAGCTCACCACCCCACGCTAACGGACATGAGCAGTTCTTC	CASSPPHANGHEQFF
-	TRBV12-3/TRBV12-4	TRBJ2-3	-	TGTGCCAGCGGATGGGATACGCAGTATTTT	CASGWDTQYF
TRBD1	TRBV13	TRBJ2-7	-	TGTGCCAGCAGCCCCAAAGCCGGGACAGCCCCCTACGAGCAGTACTTC	CASSPKAGTAPYEQYF
-	TRBV19	TRBJ1-1	few	TGTGCCAGTAGTATCTTGCCACTTCCCAGAGGAGCTTTCTTT	CASSILPLPRGAFF
-	TRBV19	TRBJ1-3	-	TGTGCCAGTAGTATAGATCACCGGGCCTCGTCTGGAAACACCATATATTTT	CASSIDHRASSGNTIYF
TRBD1	TRBV9	TRBJ1-2	-	TGTGCCAGCAGCGAGCAGGGGGCAGGGAACTATGGCTACACCTTC	CASSEQGAGNYGYTF
-	TRBV7-9	TRBJ1-3	-	TGTGCCGCACCTCGACTTGACTCTGGAAACACCATATATTTT	CAAPRLDSGNTIYF
-	TRBV10-3	TRBJ1-4	-	TGTGCCATCAGTGAGTCGACGAAATCGGCCAGAACTAATGAAAAACTGTTTTTT	CAISESTKSARTNEKLFF
-	TRBV19	TRBJ2-2	-	TGTGCCAGTAAGGTAGCTAACACCGGGGAGCTGTTTTTT	CASKVANTGELFF
TRBD1	TRBV5-1	TRBJ1-6	-	TGCGCCAGCAGCTGGGACAGGGGGGTCTCGCCTAATTCACCCCTCCACTTT	CASSWDRGVSPNSPLHF
TRBD2	TRBV11-3	TRBJ2-7	-	TGTGCCAGCAGCTTAGGAAGACTAGCGGGAGACGACGAGCAGTACTTC	CASSLGRLAGDDEQYF